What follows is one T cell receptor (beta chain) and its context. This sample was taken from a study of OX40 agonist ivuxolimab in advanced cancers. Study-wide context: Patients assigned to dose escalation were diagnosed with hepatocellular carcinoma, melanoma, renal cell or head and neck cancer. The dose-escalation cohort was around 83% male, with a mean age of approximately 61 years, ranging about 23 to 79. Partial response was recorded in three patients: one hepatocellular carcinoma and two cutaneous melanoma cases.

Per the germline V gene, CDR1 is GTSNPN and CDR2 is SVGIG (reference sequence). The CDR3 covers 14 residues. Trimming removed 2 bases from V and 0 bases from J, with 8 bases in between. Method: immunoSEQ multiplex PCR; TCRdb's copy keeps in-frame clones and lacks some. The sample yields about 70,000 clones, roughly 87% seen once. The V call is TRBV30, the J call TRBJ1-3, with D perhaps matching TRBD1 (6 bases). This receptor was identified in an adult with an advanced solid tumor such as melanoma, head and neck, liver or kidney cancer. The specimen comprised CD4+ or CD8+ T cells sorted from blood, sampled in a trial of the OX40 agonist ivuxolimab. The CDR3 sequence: CAWSKGGSGNTIYF. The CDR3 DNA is TGTGCCTGGAGTAAAGGGGGCTCTGGAAACACCATATATTTT.